The text below deals with one TCR beta chain. Under the authors' procedure: The authors estimated nucleated cell counts from reference gene primer amplification. Using immunoSEQ multiplex PCR, the repertoire was profiled, and TCRdb retains in-frame clones only, with some absent. V, J and clone size reflect that table, while D and trimming were determined from the DNA. This table has about 200,000 clones, 80% appearing once. These data belong to a study of blood T cell repertoires in COVID-19. Study at large: Sites across the United States, Italy and Spain contributed samples from acute and convalescent COVID-19. PBMCs, B-cell-depleted T cells, or T cells provided the cDNA or gDNA that made up the material.

The ends were cut back, 6 bases at V and 2 bases at J, with 8 bases in the middle. Germline-derived CDR1 and CDR2 are MNHEY and SVGAGI. This CDR3 has 13 amino acids. Sequenced sample: peripheral blood. The TCR comes from a woman in her 70s with acute or convalescent COVID-19. The chain is built from TRBV6-5 and TRBJ1-3; the D is unclear. The CDR3 nucleotides are TGTGCCAGCAGCAGTGAGGCTGGAAACACCATATATTTT. It translates to CASSSEAGNTIYF.